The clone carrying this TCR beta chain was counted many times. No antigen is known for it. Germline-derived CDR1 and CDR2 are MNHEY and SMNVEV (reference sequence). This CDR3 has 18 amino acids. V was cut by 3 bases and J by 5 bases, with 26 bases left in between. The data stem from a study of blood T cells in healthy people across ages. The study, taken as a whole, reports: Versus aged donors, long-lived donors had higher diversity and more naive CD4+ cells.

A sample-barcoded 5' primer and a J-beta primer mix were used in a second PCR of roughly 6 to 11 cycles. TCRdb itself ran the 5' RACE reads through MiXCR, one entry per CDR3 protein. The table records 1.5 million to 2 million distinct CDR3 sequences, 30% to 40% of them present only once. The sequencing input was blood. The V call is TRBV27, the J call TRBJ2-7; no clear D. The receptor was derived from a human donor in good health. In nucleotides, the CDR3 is TGTGCCAGCAGTTTTCTCGACCCAAATCTTAGGGTGTCCCACGAGCAGTACTTC. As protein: CASSFLDPNLRVSHEQYF.